This is a list of T cell receptor beta chains from one sample in a study of EBV T-cell therapy then PD-1 blockade in nasopharyngeal carcinoma. For these receptors, no antigen is known. Here immunoSEQ multiplex PCR was the method, and the copy in TCRdb shows in-frame clones only, minus some. Among under 30,000 clones listed, 75% to 90% were seen once. This specimen consisted of CD8+ T cells from blood, obtained at day 61 from a patient whose treatment included autologous EBV-specific T cells and nivolumab. These receptors were obtained from a man aged 35 to 55 with nasopharyngeal carcinoma. Each CDR3 is given with its conserved first and last residue. A D gene is named only where the DNA matches it firmly. Size is stated for part of the rows, as once, few or many counts, or as a class when the clone is expanded.

>NA|15|TRBJ2-5|TRBV5-1|once
CASSLEGTYQETQYF
TGCGCCAGCAGCTTGGAAGGGACATACCAAGAGACCCAGTACTTC
>TRBD2|16|TRBJ2-1|TRBV24-1|NA
CATSDRGGAYYNEQFF
TGTGCCACCAGTGACCGCGGGGGGGCTTACTACAATGAGCAGTTCTTC
>TRBD1|15|TRBJ1-2|TRBV6-4|NA
CASSETGTGGDGYTF
TGTGCCAGCAGTGAGACCGGGACAGGGGGCGATGGCTACACCTTC
>TRBD1|16|TRBJ1-6|TRBV7-9|NA
CASSYPTGPMNSPLHF
TGTGCCAGCAGCTACCCGACAGGGCCTATGAATTCACCCCTCCACTTT
>NA|13|TRBJ1-1|TRBV9|NA
CASSVDGGPEAFF
TGTGCCAGCAGCGTAGACGGGGGCCCTGAAGCTTTCTTT
>TRBD2|17|TRBJ2-1|TRBV24-1|few
CATSDLPAGGPYNEQFF
TGTGCCACCAGTGATTTGCCTGCGGGGGGGCCCTACAATGAGCAGTTCTTC
>TRBD2|17|TRBJ2-5|TRBV3-1/TRBV3-2|NA
CASSQGASGGARETQYF
TGTGCCAGCAGCCAAGGGGCTAGCGGGGGGGCCCGGGAGACCCAGTACTTC
>TRBD2|13|TRBJ2-2|TRBV2|NA
CAIAGGNTGELFF
TGTGCTATAGCGGGGGGTAACACCGGGGAGCTGTTTTTT
>TRBD2|13|TRBJ2-3|TRBV5-4|NA
CAATGGSTDTQYF
TGTGCCGCTACGGGGGGAAGCACAGATACGCAGTATTTT
>NA|13|TRBJ2-3|TRBV19|NA
CASIGGSTDTQYF
TGTGCCAGTATAGGGGGTAGCACAGATACGCAGTATTTT
>TRBD2|17|TRBJ2-3|TRBV6-4|NA
CASSDSTSGGAPDTQYF
TGTGCCAGCAGTGACTCGACTAGCGGGGGGGCCCCAGATACGCAGTATTTT
>NA|12|TRBJ2-7|TRBV11-1|NA
CASSSTTHEQYF
TGTGCCAGCAGCTCGACGACTCACGAGCAGTACTTC
>TRBD1|16|TRBJ2-7|TRBV2|NA
CASRGPGTGDSYEQYF
TGTGCCAGCAGAGGACCGGGGACAGGGGACTCCTACGAGCAGTACTTC
>NA|14|TRBJ2-7|TRBV5-4|NA
CASSLVGPTYEQYF
TGTGCCAGCAGCTTGGTGGGTCCAACCTACGAGCAGTACTTC